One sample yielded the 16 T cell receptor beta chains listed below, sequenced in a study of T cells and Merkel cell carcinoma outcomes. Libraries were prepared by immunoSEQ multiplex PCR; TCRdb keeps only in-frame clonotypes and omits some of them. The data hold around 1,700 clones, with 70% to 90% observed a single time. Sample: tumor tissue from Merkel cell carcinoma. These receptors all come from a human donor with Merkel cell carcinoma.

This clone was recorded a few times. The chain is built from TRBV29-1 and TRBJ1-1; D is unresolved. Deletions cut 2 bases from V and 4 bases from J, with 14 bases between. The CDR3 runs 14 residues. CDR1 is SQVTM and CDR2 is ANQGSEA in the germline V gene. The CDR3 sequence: CSVEISEGGTEAFF. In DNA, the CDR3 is TGCAGCGTTGAAATAAGCGAGGGAGGCACTGAAGCTTTCTTT.

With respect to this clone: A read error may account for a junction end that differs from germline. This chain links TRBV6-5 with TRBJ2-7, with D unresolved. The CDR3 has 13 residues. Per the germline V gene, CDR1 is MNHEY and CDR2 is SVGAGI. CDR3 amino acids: CVSSYGQSYEQYF. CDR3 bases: TGTGTCAGCAGTTACGGGCAGAGCTACGAGCAGTACTTC.

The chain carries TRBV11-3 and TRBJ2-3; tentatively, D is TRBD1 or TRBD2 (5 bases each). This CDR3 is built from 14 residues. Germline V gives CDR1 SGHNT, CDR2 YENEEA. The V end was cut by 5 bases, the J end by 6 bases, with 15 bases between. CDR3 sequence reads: CASSAGGAPDTQYF. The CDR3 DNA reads TGTGCCAGCAGCGCGGGTGGGGCCCCCGATACGCAGTATTTT.

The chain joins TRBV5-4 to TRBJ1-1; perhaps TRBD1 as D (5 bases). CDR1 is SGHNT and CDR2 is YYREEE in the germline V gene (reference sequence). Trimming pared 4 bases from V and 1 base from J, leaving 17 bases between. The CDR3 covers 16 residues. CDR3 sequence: CASSPGGGRENTEAFF. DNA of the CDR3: TGTGCCAGCAGCCCTGGCGGGGGAAGAGAGAACACTGAAGCTTTCTTT.

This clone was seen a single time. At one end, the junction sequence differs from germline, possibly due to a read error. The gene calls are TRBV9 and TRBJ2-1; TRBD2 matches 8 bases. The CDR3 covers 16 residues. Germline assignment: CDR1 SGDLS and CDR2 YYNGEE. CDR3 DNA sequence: TGTGCCAGCAGCGTAGTTGCGGGGGGTCCCTACAATGAACAGTTCTTC. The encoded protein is CASSVVAGGPYNEQFF.

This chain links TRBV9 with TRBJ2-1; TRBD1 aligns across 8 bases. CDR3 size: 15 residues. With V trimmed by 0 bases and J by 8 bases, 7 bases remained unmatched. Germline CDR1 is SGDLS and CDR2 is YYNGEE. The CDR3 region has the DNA TGTGCCAGCAGCGTAGGCCAGGGGGCCTCCCATGAGCAGTTCTTC. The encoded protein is CASSVGQGASHEQFF.

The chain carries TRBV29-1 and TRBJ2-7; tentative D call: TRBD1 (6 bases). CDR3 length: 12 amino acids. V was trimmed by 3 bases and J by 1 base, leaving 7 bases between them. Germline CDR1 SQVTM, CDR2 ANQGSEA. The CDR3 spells CSVEGASYEQYF. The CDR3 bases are TGCAGCGTTGAGGGGGCTTCCTACGAGCAGTACTTC.

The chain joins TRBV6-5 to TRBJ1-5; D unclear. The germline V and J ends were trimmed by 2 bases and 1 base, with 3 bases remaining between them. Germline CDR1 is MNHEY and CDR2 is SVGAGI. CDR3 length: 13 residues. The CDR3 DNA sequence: TGTGCCAGCAGTTACGGGAGCAATCAGCCCCAGCATTTT. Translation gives CASSYGSNQPQHF.

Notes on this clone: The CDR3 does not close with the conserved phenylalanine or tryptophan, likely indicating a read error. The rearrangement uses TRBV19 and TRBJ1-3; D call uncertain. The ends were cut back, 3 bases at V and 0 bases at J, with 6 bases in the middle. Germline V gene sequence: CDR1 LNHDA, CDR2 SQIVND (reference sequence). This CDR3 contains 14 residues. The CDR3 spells CASSISDSGNTIYV. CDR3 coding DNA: TGTGCCAGTAGTATCAGCGACTCTGGAAACACCATATATGTT.

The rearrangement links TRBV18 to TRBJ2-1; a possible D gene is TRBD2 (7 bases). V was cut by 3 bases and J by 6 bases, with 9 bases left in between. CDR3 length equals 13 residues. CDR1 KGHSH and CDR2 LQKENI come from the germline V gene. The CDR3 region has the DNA TGTGCCAGCTCACCTAGGGGGGGCAATGAGCAGTTCTTC. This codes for CASSPRGGNEQFF. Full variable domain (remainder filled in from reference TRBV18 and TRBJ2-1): NAGVMQNPRHLVRRRGQEARLRCSPMKGHSHVYWYRQLPEEGLKFMVYLQKENIIDESGMPKERFSAEFPKEGPSILRIQQVVRGDSAAYFCASSPRGGNEQFFGPGTRLTVL.

The CDR3 loop is CASSQRTGISGANVLTF. As DNA, the CDR3 is TGTGCCAGCAGCCAAAGGACAGGTATCTCTGGGGCCAACGTCCTGACTTTC. The V gene is TRBV14, the J gene TRBJ2-6; 7 bases match TRBD1. V was clipped by 2 bases and J by 0 bases; unmatched bases: 4. This CDR3 contains 17 residues. Germline lookup yields CDR1 SGHDN and CDR2 FVKESK.

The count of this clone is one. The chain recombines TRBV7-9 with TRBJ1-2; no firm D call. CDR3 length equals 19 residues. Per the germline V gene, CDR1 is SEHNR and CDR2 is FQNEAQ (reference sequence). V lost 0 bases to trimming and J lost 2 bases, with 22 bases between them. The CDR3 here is CASSLAGLGRNRPNYGYTF. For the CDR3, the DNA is TGTGCCAGCAGCTTAGCCGGTCTGGGCAGAAATCGACCAAACTATGGCTACACCTTC.

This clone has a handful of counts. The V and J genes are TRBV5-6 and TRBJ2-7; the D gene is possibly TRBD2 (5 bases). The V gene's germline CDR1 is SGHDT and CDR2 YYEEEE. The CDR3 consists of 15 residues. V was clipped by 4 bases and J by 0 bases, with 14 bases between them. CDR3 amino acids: CASSDPGTLSYEQYF. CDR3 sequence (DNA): TGTGCCAGCAGCGACCCGGGAACACTCTCCTACGAGCAGTACTTC.

CDR3 nucleotide sequence: TGTGCCAGCAGTTTAGCAGGGAGTAACTATGGCTACACCTTC. Protein: CASSLAGSNYGYTF. This sequence joins TRBV6-5 and TRBJ1-2, with a weak D call TRBD1 (5 bases). V was shortened by 4 bases and J by 1 base, with 10 bases between the two germline ends. The germline CDR1 and CDR2 sequences are MNHEY and SVGAGI. This CDR3 comprises 14 residues.

This CDR3 reads CASSPGHSSYEQYF. Written as DNA, the CDR3 is TGTGCCAGCTCACCAGGGCACAGCTCCTACGAGCAGTACTTC. This chain joins TRBV18 and TRBJ2-7, with D unresolved. The CDR3 is made up of 14 amino acids. Germline V gives CDR1 KGHSH, CDR2 LQKENI. V dropped 2 bases and J dropped 0 bases, with 8 bases sitting between them.

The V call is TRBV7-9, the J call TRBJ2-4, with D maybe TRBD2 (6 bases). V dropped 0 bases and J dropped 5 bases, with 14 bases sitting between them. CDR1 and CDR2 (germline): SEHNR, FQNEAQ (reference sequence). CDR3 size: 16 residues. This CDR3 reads CASSLAGLRTENIQYF. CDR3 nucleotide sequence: TGTGCCAGCAGCTTAGCGGGACTCCGAACGGAAAACATTCAGTACTTC.